Listed below are T cell receptor beta chains from one sample, sequenced in a study of CD8+CD57+ T cells in acquired aplastic anemia. Each CDR3 protein gets one entry after TCRdb re-called the reads with MiXCR. The repertoire holds 160,000 or so distinct CDR3 sequences, roughly 43% seen once, with approximately 3% in the top ten. Sequencing was carried out using sorted CD4+, CD8+, or CD8+CD57+ T cells (not recorded which) from PBMCs. The receptors come from a human donor with aplastic anemia. CDR3s include the opening cysteine and the closing phenylalanine or tryptophan. D genes are given only for firm matches. Only some rows state a clone size, as once, few, many or a class for expanded clones.

D	size	J	V	length	DNA	CDR3
TRBD2	many	TRBJ2-7	TRBV5-1	14	TGCGCCACCCGGAAGGGGAGCGGGGACTACGAGCAGTACTTC	CATRKGSGDYEQYF
-	-	TRBJ1-5	TRBV7-9	13	TGTGCCAGCAGCTCGACAGAGAATCAGCCCCAGCATTTT	CASSSTENQPQHF
-	-	TRBJ1-2	TRBV6-1	15	TGTGTCAGCCGGGACCTAGGGCAGAGAAACTATGGCTACACCTTC	CVSRDLGQRNYGYTF
-	few	TRBJ1-4	TRBV18	14	TGTGCCAGCTCACCAAGAGTCGCTGTAGAAAAACTGTTTTTT	CASSPRVAVEKLFF
-	many	TRBJ1-1	TRBV6-1	14	TGTGCCAGCAGACCACGGGGGATGAACACTGAAGCTTTCTTT	CASRPRGMNTEAFF
-	-	TRBJ2-2	TRBV29-1	15	TGCAGCTACCAAGTAGGGCCTACGAACACCGGGGAGCTGTTTTTT	CSYQVGPTNTGELFF
TRBD1	-	TRBJ2-6	TRBV15	16	TGTGCCATTTGGGACAGGGGGGGGAGCGGGGCCAACGTCCTGACTTTC	CAIWDRGGSGANVLTF
-	-	TRBJ2-7	TRBV2	11	TGTGCCAGTAGCTCCGGGGCCGAGCAGTACTTC	CASSSGAEQYF
-	-	TRBJ1-2	TRBV12-3/TRBV12-4	15	TGTGCCAGCAGTTTAGGTACAGGAGTAGGCTATGGCTACACCTTC	CASSLGTGVGYGYTF
-	many	TRBJ1-4	TRBV7-2	16	TGTGCCAGCAGCCCTAACCCCGGGACCGTAAATGAAAAACTGTTTTTT	CASSPNPGTVNEKLFF
-	-	TRBJ2-7	TRBV9	14	TGTGCCAGCAGCGAGACAGTGACCTCCTACGAGCAGTACTTC	CASSETVTSYEQYF
-	few	TRBJ2-7	TRBV15	14	TGTGCCACCAGCAGAGATAAGGCCAGATACGAGCAGTACTTC	CATSRDKARYEQYF
-	-	TRBJ1-1	TRBV27	16	TGTGCCAGCAGTTTATTTCAGGGGCGAAGGAACACTGAAGCTTTCTTT	CASSLFQGRRNTEAFF
-	few	TRBJ1-5	TRBV28	14	TGTGCCAGCACCATCGGGGGGGCTATTCAGCCCCAGCATTTT	CASTIGGAIQPQHF
-	-	TRBJ1-4	TRBV7-6	17	TGTGCCAGCAGCTTAGGATGGAGGACGGCAACTAATGAAAAACTGTTTTTT	CASSLGWRTATNEKLFF
TRBD2	-	TRBJ2-2	TRBV11-1	16	TGTGCCGTCTCGGGACTAGCGGACGCGAACACCGGGGAGCTGTTTTTT	CAVSGLADANTGELFF
-	many	TRBJ1-1	TRBV19	13	TGTGCCAGTAGTCCCCCTCAGAACACTGAAGCTTTCTTT	CASSPPQNTEAFF
-	many	TRBJ2-7	TRBV7-9	15	TGTGCCAGCAGCTCGTCCACACTTTTTAGAGGGGAGCAGTACTTC	CASSSSTLFRGEQYF
-	-	TRBJ2-3	TRBV28	15	TGTGCCAGCACTGGCGGTGGGGTGGGCACAGATACGCAGTATTTT	CASTGGGVGTDTQYF
-	many	TRBJ1-1	TRBV29-1	12	TGCAGCGTTGTAGGTCCGAACACTGAAGCTTTCTTT	CSVVGPNTEAFF
TRBD2	many	TRBJ2-1	TRBV5-5	15	TGTGCCAGCAGCAGTAACGCGGGAGGGCCCCATGAGCAGTTCTTC	CASSSNAGGPHEQFF
-	-	TRBJ2-7	TRBV7-6	14	TGTGCCAGCAGCTTCCCCGGGCCCACCTACGAGCAGTACTTC	CASSFPGPTYEQYF
TRBD1	-	TRBJ1-4	TRBV11-2	16	TGTGCCAGCAGCCCGGTGTCGGGACAGGGTAATGAAAAACTGTTTTTT	CASSPVSGQGNEKLFF
-	-	TRBJ1-5	TRBV15	17	TGTGCCACCAGCAGAGATCGGACGGTGTATAGCAATCAGCCCCAGCATTTT	CATSRDRTVYSNQPQHF
-	many	TRBJ1-5	TRBV5-1	13	TGCGCCAGCAGCTTGGCCTTGGGGCAGCCCCAGCATTTT	CASSLALGQPQHF
-	-	TRBJ2-7	TRBV19	13	TGTGCCAGTAGTATACGACATTCCTACGAGCAGTACTTC	CASSIRHSYEQYF
-	many	TRBJ2-2	TRBV7-2	15	TGTGCCAGCAGCCCAGAAGGGTTCGGGACCGGGGAGCTGTTTTTT	CASSPEGFGTGELFF
TRBD1	-	TRBJ2-3	TRBV20-1	15	TGCAGTGCTAGCCGGGACAGCTCTAGCACAGATACGCAGTATTTT	CSASRDSSSTDTQYF
-	-	TRBJ2-7	TRBV20-1	13	TGCAGTGCTAGAGATAGTACTAGCTACGAGCAGTACTTC	CSARDSTSYEQYF
-	many	TRBJ1-1	TRBV9	13	TGTGCCAGCGGTTCGGTGAATCGAACTGAAGCTTTCTTT	CASGSVNRTEAFF
-	-	TRBJ2-7	TRBV20-1	16	TGCAGTGCTAATCAGGTCCACAAGGAGAACTCCTACGAGCAGTACTTC	CSANQVHKENSYEQYF
TRBD2	many	TRBJ2-3	TRBV5-5	16	TGTGCCAGCAGCTCCAGGACGGGAGGGCCTACAGATACGCAGTATTTT	CASSSRTGGPTDTQYF
TRBD2	many	TRBJ2-7	TRBV20-1	13	TGCAGTGCCGAAGCGGGAGCCCCCTACGAGCAGTACTTC	CSAEAGAPYEQYF
TRBD1	many	TRBJ2-7	TRBV28	14	TGTGCCAGCAGTCCCCCAGGGGGCTCCTACGAGCAGTACTTC	CASSPPGGSYEQYF
TRBD2	-	TRBJ2-7	TRBV7-9	15	TGTGCCAGCAGCTTAGTCACTAGCGGGAAACGCGAGCAGTACTTC	CASSLVTSGKREQYF
TRBD1	-	TRBJ2-5	TRBV20-1	14	TGCAGTGCTAGAGTAGGGGGCCTAGAGGAGACCCAGTACTTC	CSARVGGLEETQYF
-	many	TRBJ2-7	TRBV3-1	13	TGTGCCAGCAGCCAAGGGGGATTCGGCGAGCAGTACTTC	CASSQGGFGEQYF
TRBD2	-	TRBJ2-1	TRBV28	16	TGTGCCAGCAGTTTATGGCGGGAGGGGACTCGGGATGAGCAGTTCTTC	CASSLWREGTRDEQFF
-	once	TRBJ2-1	TRBV24-1	13	TGTGCCACCAGTGATACGGACCGAAATGAGCAGTTCTTC	CATSDTDRNEQFF
-	few	TRBJ2-7	TRBV7-2	11	TGTGCCAGCAGCTTAGCTAGGGAGCAGTACTTC	CASSLAREQYF
-	few	TRBJ2-7	TRBV15	14	TGTGCCACCAGCGAAGTGGGCAGGGGCTACGAGCAGTACTTC	CATSEVGRGYEQYF
TRBD1	once	TRBJ1-2	TRBV4-2	17	TGTGCCAGCAGCCAAATTTCAATTGTGACAGGGGGGGATGGCTACACCTTC	CASSQISIVTGGDGYTF
-	-	TRBJ1-1	TRBV7-9	13	TGTGCCAGCAGCCACTCGACAGGTAATATCGCTTTCTTT	CASSHSTGNIAFF
TRBD1	-	TRBJ1-1	TRBV9	16	TGTGCCAGCAGCGAGGAGGACAGGGCGGGGATCACTGAAGCTTTCTTT	CASSEEDRAGITEAFF
-	-	TRBJ1-1	TRBV7-3	13	TGTGCCAGCAGCTCCGCCCCCTGGACTGAAGCTTTCTTT	CASSSAPWTEAFF